This T cell receptor beta chain appears in the sequencing data of a study of control samples from healthy donors and cancer patients. Method: immunoSEQ multiplex PCR; TCRdb's copy keeps in-frame clones and lacks some. The data contain under 200,000 clones, 94% of them singletons. V was shortened by 7 bases and J by 0 bases, with 9 bases between the two germline ends. This CDR3 contains 12 residues. Germline values: CDR1 SQVTM, CDR2 ANQGSEA. The genes are TRBV29-1 and TRBJ1-1; no reliable D call. Sequences were obtained from blood. The sequence came from a woman between 35 and 50 years old in good health. CDR3 DNA: TGCAGCGCCTACGCAGTGAACACTGAAGCTTTCTTT. This sequence encodes CSAYAVNTEAFF.